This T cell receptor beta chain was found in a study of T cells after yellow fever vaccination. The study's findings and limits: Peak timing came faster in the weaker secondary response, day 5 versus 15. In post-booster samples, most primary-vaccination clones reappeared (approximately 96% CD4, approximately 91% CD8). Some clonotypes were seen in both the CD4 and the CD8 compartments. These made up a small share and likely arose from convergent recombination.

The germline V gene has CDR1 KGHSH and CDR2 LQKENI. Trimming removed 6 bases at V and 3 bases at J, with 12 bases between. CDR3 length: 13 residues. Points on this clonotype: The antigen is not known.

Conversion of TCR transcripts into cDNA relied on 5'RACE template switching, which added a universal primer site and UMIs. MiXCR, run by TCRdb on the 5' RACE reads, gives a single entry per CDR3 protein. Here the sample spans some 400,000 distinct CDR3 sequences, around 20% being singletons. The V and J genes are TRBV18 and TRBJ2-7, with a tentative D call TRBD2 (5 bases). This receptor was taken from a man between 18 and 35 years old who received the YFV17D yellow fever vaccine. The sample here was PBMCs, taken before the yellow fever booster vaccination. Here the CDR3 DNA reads TGTGCCAGCTCCCGGGAAATCGGCTACGAGCAGTACGTC. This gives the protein CASSREIGYEQYV.